This T cell receptor beta chain was documented in a study of shared T cell receptors in the human thymus. Looked up from germline, CDR1 is WNHNN and CDR2 is SYGVQD (reference sequence). The CDR3 runs to 13 residues. With 6 bases clipped from V and 5 bases from J, the junction kept 6 bases outside the gene matches. TCRdb's copy holds only in-frame clones and misses some; the assay was immunoSEQ multiplex PCR. The sample has approximately 490,000 clones; more than 75% are singletons. This sample was shared with a second study, whose subject was human thymus T cells. That source reports: In corrective heart surgery, resections were taken, and these provided the thymus tissue.

The sequenced material came from thymocytes. The rearrangement joins TRBV10-1 to TRBJ2-5; 7 bases align to TRBD1. This receptor was taken from a boy less than two years old with a congenital heart defect. Here the CDR3 reads CASSRDREETQYF. The CDR3 DNA follows: TGCGCCAGCAGCCGAGACAGGGAGGAGACCCAGTACTTC.